These T cell receptor beta chains were read from a single sample in a study of cytomegalovirus exposure and HLA in healthy donors. The assay was immunoSEQ multiplex PCR, and TCRdb's table has in-frame clones only and misses some. The sample records about 140,000 clones, around 73% being singletons. Sequencing input: PBMCs. The receptor set was obtained from a woman in her 40s in good health and CMV-seronegative. CDR3s include the opening cysteine and the closing phenylalanine or tryptophan. A D gene is named only where the DNA matches it firmly. Clone size, where shown, is once, few, many, or a class for clones that have expanded.

J gene: TRBJ2-1
D gene: NA
V gene: TRBV5-4
clone size: NA
CDR3 protein: CASSLAWGDNEQFF
CDR3 DNA: TGTGCCAGCAGCTTGGCCTGGGGGGATAATGAGCAGTTCTTC

J gene: TRBJ1-6
D gene: NA
V gene: TRBV28
clone size: NA
CDR3 protein: CASGTDRRYGSPLHF
CDR3 DNA: TGTGCCAGCGGCACCGACAGGCGATATGGTTCACCCCTCCACTTT

J gene: TRBJ2-7
D gene: TRBD2
V gene: TRBV6-1
clone size: few
CDR3 protein: CASSEESGGWYEQYF
CDR3 DNA: TGTGCCAGCAGTGAAGAGTCGGGGGGTTGGTACGAGCAGTACTTC

J gene: TRBJ1-2
D gene: TRBD1
V gene: TRBV5-4
clone size: NA
CDR3 protein: CASSSAGQGWNYGYTF
CDR3 DNA: TGTGCCAGCAGCTCGGCTGGACAGGGGTGGAACTATGGCTACACCTTC

J gene: TRBJ1-1
D gene: TRBD1
V gene: TRBV7-9
clone size: NA
CDR3 protein: CASNPPGQPNTEAFF
CDR3 DNA: TGTGCCAGCAACCCTCCGGGACAGCCGAACACTGAAGCTTTCTTT

J gene: TRBJ2-5
D gene: TRBD2
V gene: TRBV27
clone size: NA
CDR3 protein: CASSRSTSGGEETQYF
CDR3 DNA: TGTGCCAGCAGCCGATCGACTAGCGGGGGAGAGGAGACCCAGTACTTC

J gene: TRBJ1-4
D gene: NA
V gene: TRBV6-1
clone size: NA
CDR3 protein: CASSARVNEKLFF
CDR3 DNA: TGTGCCAGCAGTGCGCGGGTTAATGAAAAACTGTTTTTT

J gene: TRBJ1-5
D gene: TRBD1
V gene: TRBV9
clone size: NA
CDR3 protein: CASSATGTGIQPQHF
CDR3 DNA: TGTGCCAGCAGCGCCACCGGGACAGGGATCCAGCCCCAGCATTTT

J gene: TRBJ2-7
D gene: TRBD1
V gene: TRBV29-1
clone size: NA
CDR3 protein: CSVGQGAPEQYF
CDR3 DNA: TGCAGCGTGGGACAGGGGGCGCCCGAGCAGTACTTC

J gene: TRBJ1-1
D gene: TRBD1
V gene: TRBV6-1
clone size: NA
CDR3 protein: CASSEPRDREFVNTEAFF
CDR3 DNA: TGTGCCAGCAGTGAACCCCGGGACAGGGAGTTTGTAAACACTGAAGCTTTCTTT

J gene: TRBJ1-1
D gene: NA
V gene: TRBV4-1
clone size: NA
CDR3 protein: CASSQEDSANTEAFF
CDR3 DNA: TGCGCCAGCAGCCAAGAAGACAGTGCGAACACTGAAGCTTTCTTT

J gene: TRBJ1-3
D gene: NA
V gene: TRBV10-3
clone size: NA
CDR3 protein: CAISERPGGNTIYF
CDR3 DNA: TGTGCCATCAGTGAGCGGCCGGGTGGAAACACCATATATTTT

J gene: TRBJ1-5
D gene: NA
V gene: TRBV5-1
clone size: NA
CDR3 protein: CASSLVGDQPQHF
CDR3 DNA: TGCGCCAGCAGCCTAGTAGGGGATCAGCCCCAGCATTTT

J gene: TRBJ1-1
D gene: TRBD1
V gene: TRBV5-1
clone size: few
CDR3 protein: CASSPKTGGGTEAFF
CDR3 DNA: TGCGCCAGCAGCCCGAAGACAGGGGGGGGCACTGAAGCTTTCTTT

J gene: TRBJ2-3
D gene: NA
V gene: TRBV5-1
clone size: NA
CDR3 protein: CASSPLLHAASTDTQYF
CDR3 DNA: TGCGCCAGCAGCCCCCTCCTCCATGCGGCTAGCACAGATACGCAGTATTTT

J gene: TRBJ1-1
D gene: TRBD1
V gene: TRBV4-1
clone size: NA
CDR3 protein: CASSQGDRGLVEAFF
CDR3 DNA: TGCGCCAGCAGCCAAGGAGACAGGGGGCTGGTTGAAGCTTTCTTT

J gene: TRBJ1-3
D gene: TRBD1
V gene: TRBV10-3
clone size: once
CDR3 protein: CAPRTGGDTIYF
CDR3 DNA: TGTGCCCCCCGGACAGGGGGCGACACCATATATTTT

J gene: TRBJ2-3
D gene: NA
V gene: TRBV5-5
clone size: NA
CDR3 protein: CASTFERISTDTQYF
CDR3 DNA: TGTGCCAGTACGTTTGAGCGGATAAGCACAGATACGCAGTATTTT

J gene: TRBJ2-1
D gene: TRBD1
V gene: TRBV5-1
clone size: NA
CDR3 protein: CASSWVRGQGAPPPNEQFF
CDR3 DNA: TGCGCCAGCAGCTGGGTCCGAGGACAGGGGGCGCCCCCGCCCAATGAGCAGTTCTTC

J gene: TRBJ1-4
D gene: NA
V gene: TRBV7-9
clone size: NA
CDR3 protein: CASSLGGSPTNEKLFF
CDR3 DNA: TGTGCCAGCAGCTTAGGAGGAAGCCCAACTAATGAAAAACTGTTTTTT

J gene: TRBJ2-1
D gene: NA
V gene: TRBV5-1
clone size: NA
CDR3 protein: CASSRTGVPGNEQFF
CDR3 DNA: TGCGCCAGCAGCCGCACAGGTGTCCCAGGCAATGAGCAGTTCTTC

J gene: TRBJ2-1
D gene: TRBD1
V gene: TRBV6-5
clone size: few
CDR3 protein: CASSLRQGADNEQFF
CDR3 DNA: TGTGCCAGCAGTCTACGACAGGGGGCGGACAATGAGCAGTTCTTC

J gene: TRBJ1-2
D gene: NA
V gene: TRBV5-1
clone size: NA
CDR3 protein: CASSLGQAAYYGYTF
CDR3 DNA: TGCGCCAGCAGCTTGGGACAGGCGGCTTACTATGGCTACACCTTC

J gene: TRBJ2-5
D gene: TRBD1
V gene: TRBV7-8
clone size: NA
CDR3 protein: CASILAWTGIQETQYF
CDR3 DNA: TGTGCCAGCATCTTAGCTTGGACAGGGATACAAGAGACCCAGTACTTC

J gene: TRBJ1-2
D gene: NA
V gene: TRBV7-9
clone size: NA
CDR3 protein: CASSLAAAGDNGYTF
CDR3 DNA: TGTGCCAGCAGCTTAGCGGCAGCGGGTGACAATGGCTACACCTTC

J gene: TRBJ2-3
D gene: TRBD1
V gene: TRBV4-1
clone size: NA
CDR3 protein: CASSLAGTGGGTDTQYF
CDR3 DNA: TGCGCCAGCAGCCTCGCGGGGACAGGGGGAGGCACAGATACGCAGTATTTT

J gene: TRBJ1-4
D gene: NA
V gene: TRBV9
clone size: NA
CDR3 protein: CASSVAGGNGEKLFF
CDR3 DNA: TGTGCCAGCAGCGTAGCTGGAGGGAATGGCGAAAAACTGTTTTTT

J gene: TRBJ1-2
D gene: NA
V gene: TRBV6-5
clone size: once
CDR3 protein: CASSYSIGVGYTF
CDR3 DNA: TGTGCCAGCAGTTACTCAATAGGGGTTGGCTACACCTTC